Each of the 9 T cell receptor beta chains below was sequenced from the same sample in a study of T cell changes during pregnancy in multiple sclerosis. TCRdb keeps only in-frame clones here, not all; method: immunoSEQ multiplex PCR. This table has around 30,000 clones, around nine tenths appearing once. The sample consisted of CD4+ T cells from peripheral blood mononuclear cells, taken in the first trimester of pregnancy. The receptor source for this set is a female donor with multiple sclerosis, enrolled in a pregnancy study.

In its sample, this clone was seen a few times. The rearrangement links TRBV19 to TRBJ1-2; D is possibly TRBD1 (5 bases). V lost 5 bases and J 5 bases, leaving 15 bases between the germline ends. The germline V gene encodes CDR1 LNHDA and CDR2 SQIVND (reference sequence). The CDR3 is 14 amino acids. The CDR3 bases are TGTGCCAGTAGTGCTGACAGTATCGGGTATGGCTACACCTTC. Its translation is CASSADSIGYGYTF.

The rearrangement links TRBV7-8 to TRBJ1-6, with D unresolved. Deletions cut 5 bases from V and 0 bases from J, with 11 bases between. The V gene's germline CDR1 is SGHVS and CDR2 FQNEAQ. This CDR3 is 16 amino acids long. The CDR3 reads CASSAAASSYNSPLHF. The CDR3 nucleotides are TGTGCCAGCAGCGCTGCCGCTAGCTCCTATAATTCACCCCTCCACTTT.

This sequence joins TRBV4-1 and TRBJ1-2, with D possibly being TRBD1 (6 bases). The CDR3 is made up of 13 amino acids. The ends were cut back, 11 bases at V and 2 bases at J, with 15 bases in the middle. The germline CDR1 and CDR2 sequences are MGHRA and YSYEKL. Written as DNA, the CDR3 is TGCGCCCAGGGGAGGGAGATAAACTATGGCTACACCTTC. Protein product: CAQGREINYGYTF.

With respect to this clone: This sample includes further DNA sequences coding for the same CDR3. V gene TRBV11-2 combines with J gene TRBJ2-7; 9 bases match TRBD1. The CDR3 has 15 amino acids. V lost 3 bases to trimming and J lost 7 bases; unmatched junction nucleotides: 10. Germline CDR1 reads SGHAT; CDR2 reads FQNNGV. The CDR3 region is CASSLAGTGSAEQYF. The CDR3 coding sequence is TGTGCCAGCAGCTTGGCCGGGACAGGGAGCGCGGAGCAGTACTTC.

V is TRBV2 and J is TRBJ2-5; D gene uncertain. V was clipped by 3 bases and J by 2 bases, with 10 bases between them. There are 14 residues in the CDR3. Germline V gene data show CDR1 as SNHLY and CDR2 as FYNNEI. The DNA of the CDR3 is TGTGCCAGCAGTGACCTGATGGCTCAAGAGACCCAGTACTTC. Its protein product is CASSDLMAQETQYF.

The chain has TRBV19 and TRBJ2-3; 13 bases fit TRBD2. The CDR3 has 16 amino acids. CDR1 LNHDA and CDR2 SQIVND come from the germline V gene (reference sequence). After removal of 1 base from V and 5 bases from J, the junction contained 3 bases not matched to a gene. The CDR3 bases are TGTGCCAGTAGTATAGGACTAGCGGGGGGCAGAGATACGCAGTATTTT. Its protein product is CASSIGLAGGRDTQYF.

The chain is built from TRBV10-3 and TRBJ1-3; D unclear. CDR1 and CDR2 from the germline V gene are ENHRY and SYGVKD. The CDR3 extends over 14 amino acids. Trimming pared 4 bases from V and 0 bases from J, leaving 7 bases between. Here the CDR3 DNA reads TGTGCCATCAGTGGTACAGACTCTGGAAACACCATATATTTT. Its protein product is CAISGTDSGNTIYF.

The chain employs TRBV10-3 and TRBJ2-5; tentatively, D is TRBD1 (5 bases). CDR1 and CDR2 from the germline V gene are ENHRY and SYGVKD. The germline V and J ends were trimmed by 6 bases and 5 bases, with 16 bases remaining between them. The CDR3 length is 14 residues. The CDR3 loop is CAIRQGPGWETQYF. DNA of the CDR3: TGTGCCATCAGGCAGGGCCCCGGCTGGGAGACCCAGTACTTC.

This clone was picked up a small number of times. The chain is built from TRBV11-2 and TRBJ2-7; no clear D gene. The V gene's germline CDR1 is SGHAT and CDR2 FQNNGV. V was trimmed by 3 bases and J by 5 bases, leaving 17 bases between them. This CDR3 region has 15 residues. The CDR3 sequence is CASSFASIKIHEQYF. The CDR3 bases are TGTGCCAGCAGCTTTGCCAGTATCAAGATCCACGAGCAGTACTTC.